What follows are 7 T cell receptor beta chains derived from one specimen sequenced in a study of Ad26.COV2.S vaccination and SARS-CoV-2 variants. Treatment reported: some 20 received Ad26.COV2.S at low or high dose, single or two shots; about 5 received placebo; per-sample allocation not given. Material that was analyzed had been drawn on day 63 after the first vaccine or placebo injection. TCRdb's table, derived via immunoSEQ multiplex PCR, lists solely in-frame clones and lacks some. The sample lists roughly 680,000 clones; 70% to 90% were seen once. Material: peripheral blood, obtained in a trial of Ad26.COV2.S vaccine versus placebo. Source of these receptors: a person aged 18-60 years who received the Ad26.COV2.S COVID-19 vaccine or a placebo.

The V and J genes are TRBV7-2 and TRBJ2-2, with D perhaps matching TRBD1 (6 bases). Germline V gives CDR1 SGHTA, CDR2 FQGNSA. The germline V and J ends were trimmed by 4 bases and 6 bases, with 18 bases remaining between them. The CDR3 has 16 residues. As DNA, the CDR3 is TGTGCCAGCAGCTCAGTCGGGCCGACAGGCCCCGGGGAGCTGTTTTTT. It translates to CASSSVGPTGPGELFF.

This chain links TRBV27 with TRBJ1-1; TRBD1 is a possible D gene (5 bases). Germline loops: CDR1 MNHEY, CDR2 SMNVEV (reference sequence). Trimming stripped 1 base from V and 7 bases from J, with 19 bases between. The CDR3 consists of 16 residues. The CDR3 DNA reads TGTGCCAGCAGTTTATTCGAGGACATTGGAGGCCTTGAAGCTTTCTTT. The encoded protein is CASSLFEDIGGLEAFF.

J is TRBJ1-4 and V is TRBV11-3; 8 bases agree with TRBD1. This CDR3 is 13 amino acids long. Trimming removed 5 bases from V and 8 bases from J; junction bases left unmatched: 4. In germline, CDR1 is SGHNT, CDR2 YENEEA. The CDR3 DNA reads TGTGCCAGCAGCGCCAGACAGGGGGAAAAACTGTTTTTT. Amino acid sequence: CASSARQGEKLFF. The variable domain in full, with the rest retrieved from reference TRBV11-3 and TRBJ1-4, is EAGVVQSPRYKIIEKKQPVAFWCNPISGHNTLYWYLQNLGQGPELLIRYENEEAVDDSQLPKDRFSAERLKGVDSTLKIQPAELGDSAVYLCASSARQGEKLFFGSGTQLSVL.

In DNA, the CDR3 is TGTGCCAGTAGTACGGGGCCCAACGGCTACACCTTC. It encodes CASSTGPNGYTF. The chain is built from TRBV19 and TRBJ1-2, with a weak D call TRBD1 (5 bases). Between the trimmed V and J ends, which lost 4 bases and 8 bases, there was a span of 11 bases. This CDR3 has 12 residues. Germline V gene sequence: CDR1 LNHDA, CDR2 SQIVND (reference sequence).

V gene TRBV10-3 combines with J gene TRBJ1-1, with D maybe TRBD1 (5 bases). This CDR3 is 14 amino acids long. The germline CDR1 and CDR2 sequences are ENHRY and SYGVKD. V was clipped by 7 bases and J by 4 bases, with 16 bases between them. Written as DNA, the CDR3 is TGTGCCATCACCGAGTCCGGGGGTGGCACTGAAGCTTTCTTT. Translation: CAITESGGGTEAFF.

The J gene is TRBJ1-1, the V gene TRBV7-9; no reliable D call. Deletions cut 2 bases from V and 2 bases from J, with 9 bases between. CDR1 is SEHNR, CDR2 FQNEAQ, per germline (reference sequence). The CDR3 consists of 14 residues. DNA for the CDR3: TGTGCCAGCAGCTTATACGAGTTAAACACTGAAGCTTTCTTT. Translation: CASSLYELNTEAFF.

The V gene is TRBV29-1, the J gene TRBJ1-1; D not certain. Trimming stripped 2 bases from V and 11 bases from J, with 15 bases between. In germline, CDR1 is SQVTM, CDR2 ANQGSEA. The CDR3 runs 12 residues. The DNA of the CDR3 is TGCAGCGTTGAAACTTCTTCGAAAGGGGCTTTCTTT. It yields the protein CSVETSSKGAFF.